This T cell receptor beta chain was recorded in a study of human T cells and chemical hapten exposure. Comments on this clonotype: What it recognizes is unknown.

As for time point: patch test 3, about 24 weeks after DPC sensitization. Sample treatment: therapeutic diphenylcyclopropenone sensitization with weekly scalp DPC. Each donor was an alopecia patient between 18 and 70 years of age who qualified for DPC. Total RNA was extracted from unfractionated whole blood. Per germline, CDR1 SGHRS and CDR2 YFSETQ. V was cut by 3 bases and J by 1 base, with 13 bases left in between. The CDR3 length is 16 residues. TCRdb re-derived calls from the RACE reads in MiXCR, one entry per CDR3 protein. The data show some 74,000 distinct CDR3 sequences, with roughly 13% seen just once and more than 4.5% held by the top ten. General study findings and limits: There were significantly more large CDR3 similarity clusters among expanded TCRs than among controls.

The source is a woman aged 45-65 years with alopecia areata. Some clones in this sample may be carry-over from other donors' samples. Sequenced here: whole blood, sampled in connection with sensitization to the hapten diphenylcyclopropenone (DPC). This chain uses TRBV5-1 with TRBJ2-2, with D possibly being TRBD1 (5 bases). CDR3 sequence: CASSSPTEMNTGELFF. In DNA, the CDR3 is TGCGCCAGCAGCTCGCCGACAGAGATGAACACCGGGGAGCTGTTTTTT.